This TCR beta chain was obtained from a study of shared clonotypes between healthy human individuals. The CDR3 runs 15 residues. CDR1 and CDR2 (germline): KGHSH, LQKENI. V was clipped by 2 bases and J by 3 bases, with 11 bases between them. Notes on this clone: Its target is unknown.

Study-wide results and caveats: Measured sharing among donors was expected to vary with sequencing depth. Researchers sampled blood only, noting tissue repertoires likely differ. Represented diversity (both genetic and exposure-history) was limited by the small number of donors.

TCRdb's copy holds only in-frame clones and misses some; the assay was immunoSEQ multiplex PCR. The sample has roughly 450,000 clones; about four fifths are singletons. The gene calls are TRBV18 and TRBJ2-1, with a tentative D call TRBD1 (6 bases). The sequence was collected from a woman in her forties in good health. Some clones in this sample may be carry-over from other donors' samples. The specimen was PBMCs. The CDR3 is CASSPRQENYNEQFF. The CDR3 region has the DNA TGTGCCAGCTCACCAAGACAGGAGAACTACAATGAGCAGTTCTTC.